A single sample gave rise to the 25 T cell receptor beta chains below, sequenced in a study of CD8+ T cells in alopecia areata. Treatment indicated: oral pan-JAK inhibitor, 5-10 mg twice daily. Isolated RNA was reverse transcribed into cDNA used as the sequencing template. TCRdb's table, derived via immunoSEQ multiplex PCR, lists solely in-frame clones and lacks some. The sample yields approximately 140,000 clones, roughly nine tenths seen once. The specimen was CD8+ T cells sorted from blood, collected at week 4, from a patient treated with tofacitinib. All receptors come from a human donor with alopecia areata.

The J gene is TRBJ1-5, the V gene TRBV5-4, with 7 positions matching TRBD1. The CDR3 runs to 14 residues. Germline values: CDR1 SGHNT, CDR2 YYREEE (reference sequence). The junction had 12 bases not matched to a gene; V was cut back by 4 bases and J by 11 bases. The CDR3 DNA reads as TGTGCCAGCAGCATTGACAGGGACTTTGAGGCCCAGCATTTT. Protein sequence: CASSIDRDFEAQHF.

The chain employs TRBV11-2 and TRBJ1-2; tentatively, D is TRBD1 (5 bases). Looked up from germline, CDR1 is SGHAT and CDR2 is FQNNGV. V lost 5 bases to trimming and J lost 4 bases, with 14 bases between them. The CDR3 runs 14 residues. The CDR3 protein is CASSPPGAVYGYTF. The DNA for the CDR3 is TGTGCCAGCAGCCCCCCCGGGGCGGTCTATGGCTACACCTTC.

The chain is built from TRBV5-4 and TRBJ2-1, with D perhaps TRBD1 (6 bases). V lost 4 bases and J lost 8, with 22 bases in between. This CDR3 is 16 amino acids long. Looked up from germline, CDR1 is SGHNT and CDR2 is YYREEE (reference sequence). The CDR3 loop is CASSPMGAQSADEQFF. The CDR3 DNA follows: TGTGCCAGCAGCCCAATGGGGGCTCAATCGGCTGATGAGCAGTTCTTC.

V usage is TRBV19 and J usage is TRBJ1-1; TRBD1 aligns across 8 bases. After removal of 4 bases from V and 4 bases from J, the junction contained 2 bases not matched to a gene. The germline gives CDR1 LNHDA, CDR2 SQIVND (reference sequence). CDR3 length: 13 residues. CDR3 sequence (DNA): TGTGCCAGTAGTACGGACAGGGCCACTGAAGCTTTCTTT. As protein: CASSTDRATEAFF.

CDR3 protein: CSVVLRDITDTQYF. CDR3 nucleotide sequence: TGCAGCGTTGTATTACGGGACATCACAGATACGCAGTATTTT. The V and J genes are TRBV29-1 and TRBJ2-3; weak D call: TRBD1 (6 bases). Germline CDR1 SQVTM, CDR2 ANQGSEA. This CDR3 spans 14 amino acids. Trimming shortened V by 4 bases and J by 2 bases, and 13 bases separated the two germline ends.

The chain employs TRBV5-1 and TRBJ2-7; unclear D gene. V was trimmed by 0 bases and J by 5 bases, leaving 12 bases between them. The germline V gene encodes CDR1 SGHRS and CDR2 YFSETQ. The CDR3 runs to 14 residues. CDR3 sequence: CASSLEDLPNEQYF. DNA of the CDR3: TGCGCCAGCAGCTTGGAGGACCTCCCCAACGAGCAGTACTTC. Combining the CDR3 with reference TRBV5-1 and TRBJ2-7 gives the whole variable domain KAGVTQTPRYLIKTRGQQVTLSCSPISGHRSVSWYQQTPGQGLQFLFEYFSETQRNKGNFPGRFSGRQFSNSRSEMNVSTLELGDSALYLCASSLEDLPNEQYFGPGTRLTVT.

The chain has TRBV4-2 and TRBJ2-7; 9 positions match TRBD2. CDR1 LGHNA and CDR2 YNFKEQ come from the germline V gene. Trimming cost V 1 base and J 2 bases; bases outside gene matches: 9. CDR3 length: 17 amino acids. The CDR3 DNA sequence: TGTGCCAGCAGCCAAGCAGTCCCAGCGGGAGGCACCTACGAGCAGTACTTC. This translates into CASSQAVPAGGTYEQYF.

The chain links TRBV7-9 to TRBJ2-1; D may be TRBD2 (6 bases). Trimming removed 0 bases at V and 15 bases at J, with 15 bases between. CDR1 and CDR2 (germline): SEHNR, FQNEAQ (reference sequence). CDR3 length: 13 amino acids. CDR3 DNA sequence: TGTGCCAGCAGCTTAGCGCGGGACTTCCTTTGGTTCTTC. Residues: CASSLARDFLWFF.

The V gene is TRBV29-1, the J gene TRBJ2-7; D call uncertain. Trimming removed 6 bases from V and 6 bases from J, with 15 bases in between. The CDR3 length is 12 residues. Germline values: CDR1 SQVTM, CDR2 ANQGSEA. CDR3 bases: TGCAGCGTGGCCGGGTCCGCCCTCGAGCAGTACTTC. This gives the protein CSVAGSALEQYF.

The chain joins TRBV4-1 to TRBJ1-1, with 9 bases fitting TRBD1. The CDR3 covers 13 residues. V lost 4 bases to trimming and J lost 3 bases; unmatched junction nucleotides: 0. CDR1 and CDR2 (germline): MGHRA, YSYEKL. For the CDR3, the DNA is TGCGCCAGCAGCCGGACAGGGGACACTGAAGCTTTCTTT. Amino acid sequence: CASSRTGDTEAFF.

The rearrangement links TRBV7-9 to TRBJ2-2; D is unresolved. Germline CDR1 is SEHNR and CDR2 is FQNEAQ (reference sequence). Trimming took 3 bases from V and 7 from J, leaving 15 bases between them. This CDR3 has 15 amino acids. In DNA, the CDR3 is TGTGCCAGCAGCTTCGTTCAAGGTGTTTACGGGGAGCTGTTTTTT. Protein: CASSFVQGVYGELFF. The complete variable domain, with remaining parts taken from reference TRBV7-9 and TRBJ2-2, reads DTGVSQNPRHKITKRGQNVTFRCDPISEHNRLYWYRQTLGQGPEFLTYFQNEAQLEKSRLLSDRFSAERPKGSFSTLEIQRTEQGDSAMYLCASSFVQGVYGELFFGEGSRLTVL.

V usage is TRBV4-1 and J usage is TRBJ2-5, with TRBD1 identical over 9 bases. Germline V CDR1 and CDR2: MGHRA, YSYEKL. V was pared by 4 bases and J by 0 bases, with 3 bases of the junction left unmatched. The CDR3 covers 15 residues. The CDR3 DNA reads TGCGCCAGCAGCCGGGACAGGGAGTACCAAGAGACCCAGTACTTC. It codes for CASSRDREYQETQYF.

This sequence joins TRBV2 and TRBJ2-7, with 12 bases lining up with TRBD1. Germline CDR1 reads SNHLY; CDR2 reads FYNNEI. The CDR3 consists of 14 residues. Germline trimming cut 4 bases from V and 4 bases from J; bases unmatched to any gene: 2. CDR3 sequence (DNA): TGTGCCAGCAGTGGGGACAGGGGGCCATACGAGCAGTACTTC. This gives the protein CASSGDRGPYEQYF. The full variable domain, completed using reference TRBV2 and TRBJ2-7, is EPEVTQTPSHQVTQMGQEVILRCVPISNHLYFYWYRQILGQKVEFLVSFYNNEISEKSEIFDDQFSVERPDGSNFTLKIRSTKLEDSAMYFCASSGDRGPYEQYFGPGTRLTVT.

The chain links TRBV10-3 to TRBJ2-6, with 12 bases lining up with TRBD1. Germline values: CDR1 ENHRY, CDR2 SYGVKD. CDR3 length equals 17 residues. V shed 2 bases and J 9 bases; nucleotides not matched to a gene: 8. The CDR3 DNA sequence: TGTGCCATCAGTGAGACCCCGGGACAGGGGGCGGGCAACGTCCTGACTTTC. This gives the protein CAISETPGQGAGNVLTF.

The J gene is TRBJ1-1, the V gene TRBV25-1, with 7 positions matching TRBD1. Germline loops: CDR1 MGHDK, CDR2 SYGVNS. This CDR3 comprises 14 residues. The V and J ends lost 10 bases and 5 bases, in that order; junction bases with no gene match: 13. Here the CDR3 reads CAITTGTERTEAFF. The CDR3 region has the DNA TGTGCCATCACGACAGGGACTGAACGTACTGAAGCTTTCTTT.

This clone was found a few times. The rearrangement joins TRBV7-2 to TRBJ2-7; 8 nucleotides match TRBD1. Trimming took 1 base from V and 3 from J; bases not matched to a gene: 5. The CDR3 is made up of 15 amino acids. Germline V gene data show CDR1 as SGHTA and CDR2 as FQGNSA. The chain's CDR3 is CASSLGLGQGYEQYF. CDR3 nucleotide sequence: TGTGCCAGCAGCTTAGGCCTTGGACAGGGCTACGAGCAGTACTTC. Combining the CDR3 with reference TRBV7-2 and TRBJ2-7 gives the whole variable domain GAGVSQSPSNKVTEKGKDVELRCDPISGHTALYWYRQSLGQGLEFLIYFQGNSAPDKSGLPSDRFSAERTGGSVSTLTIQRTQQEDSAVYLCASSLGLGQGYEQYFGPGTRLTVT.

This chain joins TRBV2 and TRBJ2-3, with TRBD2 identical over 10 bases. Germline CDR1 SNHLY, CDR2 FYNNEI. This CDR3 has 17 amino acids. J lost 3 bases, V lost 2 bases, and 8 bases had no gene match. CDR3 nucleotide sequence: TGTGCCAGCAGTGAATCTCCAGCGGGAGGGGTAACAGATACGCAGTATTTT. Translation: CASSESPAGGVTDTQYF.

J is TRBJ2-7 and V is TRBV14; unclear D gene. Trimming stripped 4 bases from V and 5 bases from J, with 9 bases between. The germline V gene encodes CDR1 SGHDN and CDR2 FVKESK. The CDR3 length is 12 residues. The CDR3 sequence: CASSPGFDEQYF. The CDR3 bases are TGTGCCAGCAGCCCCGGCTTCGACGAGCAGTACTTC. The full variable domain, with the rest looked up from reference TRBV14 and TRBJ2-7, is EAGVTQFPSHSVIEKGQTVTLRCDPISGHDNLYWYRRVMGKEIKFLLHFVKESKQDESGMPNNRFLAERTGGTYSTLKVQPAELEDSGVYFCASSPGFDEQYFGPGTRLTVT.

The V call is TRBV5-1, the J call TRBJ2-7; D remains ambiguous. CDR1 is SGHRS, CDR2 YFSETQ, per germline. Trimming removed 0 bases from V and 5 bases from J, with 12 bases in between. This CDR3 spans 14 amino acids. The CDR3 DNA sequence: TGCGCCAGCAGCTTGGAAGAAAGGGCCCACGAGCAGTACTTC. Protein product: CASSLEERAHEQYF.

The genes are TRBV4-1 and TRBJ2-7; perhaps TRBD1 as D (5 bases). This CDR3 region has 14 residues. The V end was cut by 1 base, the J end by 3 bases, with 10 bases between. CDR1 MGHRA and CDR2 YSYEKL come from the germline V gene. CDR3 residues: CASSQVKGNYEQYF. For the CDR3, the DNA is TGCGCCAGCAGCCAAGTAAAGGGGAACTACGAGCAGTACTTC.

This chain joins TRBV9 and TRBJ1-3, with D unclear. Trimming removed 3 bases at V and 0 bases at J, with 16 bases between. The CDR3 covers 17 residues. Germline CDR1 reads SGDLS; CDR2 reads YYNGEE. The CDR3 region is CASSDGPKGSSGNTIYF. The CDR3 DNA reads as TGTGCCAGCAGCGACGGACCCAAGGGAAGCTCTGGAAACACCATATATTTT.

CDR3 bases: TGTGCCAGCAGTTTAGGTGCGGGACAGTTCACAGATACGCAGTATTTT. This gives the protein CASSLGAGQFTDTQYF. The chain uses TRBV27 and TRBJ2-3; a possible D gene is TRBD1 (7 bases). The germline V and J ends were trimmed by 2 bases and 2 bases, with 14 bases remaining between them. Looked up from germline, CDR1 is MNHEY and CDR2 is SMNVEV (reference sequence). The CDR3 contains 16 residues.

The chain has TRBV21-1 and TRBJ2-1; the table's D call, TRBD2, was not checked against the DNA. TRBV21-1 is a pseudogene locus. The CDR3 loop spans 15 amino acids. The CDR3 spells CASSKLRRRGNEQFF. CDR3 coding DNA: TGTGCCAGCAGCAAACTCCGTCGGAGGGGCAATGAGCAGTTCTTC.

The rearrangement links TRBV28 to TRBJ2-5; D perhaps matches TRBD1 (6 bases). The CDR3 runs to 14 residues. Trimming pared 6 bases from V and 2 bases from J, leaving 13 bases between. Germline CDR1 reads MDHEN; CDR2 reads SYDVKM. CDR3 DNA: TGTGCCAGCAGGTATACAGGGAAGCAAGAGACCCAGTACTTC. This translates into CASRYTGKQETQYF.

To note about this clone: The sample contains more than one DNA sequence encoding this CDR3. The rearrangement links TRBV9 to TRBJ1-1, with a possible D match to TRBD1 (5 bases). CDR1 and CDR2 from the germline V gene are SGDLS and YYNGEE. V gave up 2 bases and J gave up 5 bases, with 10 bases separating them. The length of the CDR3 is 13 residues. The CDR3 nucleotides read TGTGCCAGCAGCGTTGGGGGTGATACTGAAGCTTTCTTT. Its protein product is CASSVGGDTEAFF.